The clone carrying this TCR beta chain showed up just a few times. Its target is not known. The entry originates in a study of radiation and T cells in renal cell carcinoma. Germline V gene lookup returns CDR1 GTSNPN and CDR2 SVGIG (reference sequence). CDR3 size: 11 residues. Between the trimmed V and J ends, which lost 3 bases and 11 bases, there was a span of 13 bases. Assay: immunoSEQ multiplex PCR; the TCRdb copy retains only in-frame clones and omits some. The data contain approximately 83,000 clones, approximately 86% of them singletons. The study, taken as a whole, reports: In blood, top tumor clones expanded by 2 weeks, shrinking by 4.

The time point is: blood 4 weeks post-SBRT, at nephrectomy. Regarding treatment: 15 Gy SBRT to primary tumor, nephrectomy 4 weeks later. Nephrectomy followed 15 Gy stereotactic body radiation by 4 weeks. After SBRT, blood was collected at 2 and 4 weeks, plus baseline. Sequences were derived from blood, sampled from a patient whose treatment included radiotherapy and nephrectomy. This clonotype was sampled from a man in his fifties or sixties with renal cell carcinoma. The V gene is TRBV30, the J gene TRBJ1-1; no reliable D call. Written as DNA, the CDR3 is TGTGCCTGGAGGGTCGCTGGCCGGGCTTTCTTT. Protein product: CAWRVAGRAFF.